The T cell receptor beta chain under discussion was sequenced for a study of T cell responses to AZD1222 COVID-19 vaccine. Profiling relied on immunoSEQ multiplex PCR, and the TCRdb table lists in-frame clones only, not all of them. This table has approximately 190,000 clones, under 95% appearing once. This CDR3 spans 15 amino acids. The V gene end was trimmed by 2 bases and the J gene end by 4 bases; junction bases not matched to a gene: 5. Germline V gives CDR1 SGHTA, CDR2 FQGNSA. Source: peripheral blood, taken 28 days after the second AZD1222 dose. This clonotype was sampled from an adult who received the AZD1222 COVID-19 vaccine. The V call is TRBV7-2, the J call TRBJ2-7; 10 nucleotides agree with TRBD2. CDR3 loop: CASSLSGGVPYEQYF. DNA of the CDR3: TGTGCCAGCAGCTTAAGCGGGGGGGTTCCATACGAGCAGTACTTC.